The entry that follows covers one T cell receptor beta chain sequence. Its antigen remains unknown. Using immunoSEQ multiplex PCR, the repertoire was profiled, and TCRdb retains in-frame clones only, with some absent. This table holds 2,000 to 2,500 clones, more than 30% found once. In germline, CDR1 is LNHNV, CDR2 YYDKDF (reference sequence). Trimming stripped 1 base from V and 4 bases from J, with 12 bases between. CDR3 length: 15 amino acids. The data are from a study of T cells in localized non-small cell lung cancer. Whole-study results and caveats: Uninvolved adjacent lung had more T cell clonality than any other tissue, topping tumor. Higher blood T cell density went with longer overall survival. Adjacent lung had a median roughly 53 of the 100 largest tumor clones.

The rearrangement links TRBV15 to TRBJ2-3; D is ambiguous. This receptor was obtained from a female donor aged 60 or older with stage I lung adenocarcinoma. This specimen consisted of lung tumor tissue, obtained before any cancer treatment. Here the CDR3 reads CATSRAVGLADTQYF. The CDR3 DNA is TGTGCCACCAGCAGAGCGGTGGGCCTGGCAGATACGCAGTATTTT.